Below, 19 T cell receptor beta chains from the same sample are listed, as sequenced in a study of blood T cells in healthy people across ages. Then a second PCR, running roughly 7 to 11 cycles, was carried out with a sample-barcoded 5' primer and a J-beta primer mix. One entry per CDR3 protein results from TCRdb running MiXCR on the 5' RACE reads. There are 780,000 or so distinct CDR3 sequences in the sample; more than 55% occur only once, and roughly 25% lies in the top ten. The sequenced sample consisted of blood. The receptors shown here come from a man aged 35-49 years in good health.

In this sample, this clonotype turned up a few times. The chain couples TRBV12-3 or TRBV12-4 to TRBJ2-1, with 8 bases lining up with TRBD2. Trimming took 7 bases from V and 1 from J; bases not matched to a gene: 9. This CDR3 has 16 residues. CDR3 sequence: CASTNGGAGSYNEQFF. The DNA for the CDR3 is TGTGCCAGCACCAACGGGGGGGCCGGGTCCTACAATGAGCAGTTCTTC.

About this clonotype: An end of the junction differs from the germline gene, which may be a read error. V usage is TRBV5-1 and J usage is TRBJ2-3, with 12 bases lining up with TRBD2. Germline assignment: CDR1 SGHRS and CDR2 YFSETQ. CDR3 length equals 16 residues. CDR3 loop: CTSSLDGLAGSDTQYF. The CDR3 DNA is TGCACCAGCAGCTTGGATGGACTAGCGGGATCAGATACGCAGTATTTT.

This sequence joins TRBV12-3 or TRBV12-4 and TRBJ1-2; D is perhaps TRBD1 (6 bases). The CDR3 is made up of 15 amino acids. Deletions cut 6 bases from V and 4 bases from J, with 18 bases between. CDR3 DNA sequence: TGTGCCAGCAGACAACGAACGACAGGACCCTATGGCTACACCTTC. Its translation is CASRQRTTGPYGYTF.

This rearrangement joins TRBV9 to TRBJ2-1; 9 bases line up with TRBD2. V shed 0 bases, J shed 2 bases, and the junction held 3 bases outside the gene matches. This CDR3 has 16 amino acids. The germline V gene has CDR1 SGDLS and CDR2 YYNGEE. The CDR3 nucleotides read TGTGCCAGCAGCGTAGGGGCTAGCGGGGCCTACAATGAGCAGTTCTTC. Its protein product is CASSVGASGAYNEQFF. Using reference TRBV9 and TRBJ2-1 for the parts outside the CDR3, the full variable domain is DSGVTQTPKHLITATGQRVTLRCSPRSGDLSVYWYQQSLDQGLQFLIQYYNGEERAKGNILERFSAQQFPDLHSELNLSSLELGDSALYFCASSVGASGAYNEQFFGPGTRLTVL.

The chain joins TRBV4-1 to TRBJ2-7; perhaps TRBD2 as D (6 bases). Per the germline V gene, CDR1 is MGHRA and CDR2 is YSYEKL. The CDR3 sequence is 16 residues long. Trimming took off 3 bases at V and 10 bases at J, with 25 bases between the two ends. CDR3 protein: CASSHPGGGSVGTQYF. CDR3 nucleotides: TGCGCCAGCAGCCACCCGGGTGGGGGGAGCGTAGGAACCCAGTACTTC.

This clonotype has just a few counts. The chain links TRBV11-3 to TRBJ2-5; 7 nucleotides align to TRBD2. The CDR3 has 15 residues. Germline values: CDR1 SGHNT, CDR2 YENEEA. J was trimmed by 7 bases and V by 1 base; bases with no gene match: 9. CDR3 sequence: CASSLARASGGTQYF. CDR3 nucleotides: TGTGCCAGCAGCTTAGCTCGGGCGTCGGGGGGGACCCAGTACTTC.

The V gene is TRBV4-2, the J gene TRBJ1-2; possible D gene TRBD1, 6 bases. Between the trimmed V and J ends, which lost 6 bases and 2 bases, there was a span of 10 bases. The CDR3 loop spans 13 amino acids. In germline, CDR1 is LGHNA, CDR2 YNFKEQ. CDR3 sequence: CASRQQGNYGYTF. CDR3 DNA: TGTGCCAGCAGACAACAGGGAAACTATGGCTACACCTTC.

The chain joins TRBV14 to TRBJ2-2; TRBD1 aligns across 7 bases. V lost 0 bases and J lost 6; bases outside the gene matches: 4. The germline CDR1 and CDR2 sequences are SGHDN and FVKESK. The CDR3 has 15 residues. CDR3 residues: CASSQDRGLSGELFF. CDR3 sequence (DNA): TGTGCCAGCAGCCAAGACAGGGGGTTGTCCGGGGAGCTGTTTTTT.

The chain links TRBV20-1 to TRBJ2-7, with 11 bases lining up with TRBD1. The CDR3 loop spans 14 amino acids. Germline V lookup: CDR1 DFQATT, CDR2 SNEGSKA (reference sequence). Losses at the gene ends were 3 bases for V and 3 bases for J; bases not matched to a gene: 4. This CDR3 is CSARPGTGGYEQYF. The CDR3, as DNA: TGCAGTGCTAGGCCCGGGACAGGGGGCTACGAGCAGTACTTC.

This clonotype was seen a few times. The gene calls are TRBV28 and TRBJ1-1; D gene unclear. Germline lookup yields CDR1 MDHEN and CDR2 SYDVKM. This CDR3 region has 15 residues. Trimming shortened V by 8 bases and J by 2 bases, and 18 bases separated the two germline ends. Written as DNA, the CDR3 is TGTGCCAGCCAGCAGTTTATAAGCCCCAACACTGAAGCTTTCTTT. Translation gives CASQQFISPNTEAFF. The variable domain in full, with the rest retrieved from reference TRBV28 and TRBJ1-1, is DVKVTQSSRYLVKRTGEKVFLECVQDMDHENMFWYRQDPGLGLRLIYFSYDVKMKEKGDIPEGYSVSREKKERFSLILESASTNQTSMYLCASQQFISPNTEAFFGQGTRLTVV.

CDR3 in amino acids: CASSELIGGGTSGMETQYF. The CDR3 nucleotides read TGTGCCAGCAGTGAATTAATAGGCGGGGGAACCAGTGGTATGGAGACCCAGTACTTC. This chain connects TRBV25-1 to TRBJ2-7; 7 bases match TRBD2. TRBJ2-5 explains the end of the DNA better; the J call may be wrong. The germline V gene has CDR1 MGHDK and CDR2 SYGVNS. This CDR3 spans 19 amino acids.

This clonotype has ten or more counts. The genes are TRBV5-1 and TRBJ1-2, with TRBD1 matching over 7 bases. The junction had 3 bases not matched to a gene; V was cut back by 4 bases and J by 3 bases. Germline CDR1 is SGHRS and CDR2 is YFSETQ. The CDR3 has 13 residues. CDR3 sequence: CASSQDRDYGYTF. The CDR3 coding sequence is TGCGCCAGCAGCCAAGACAGGGACTATGGCTACACCTTC.

The genes are TRBV27 and TRBJ2-1; D ambiguous. The CDR3 covers 16 residues. Germline V gene lookup returns CDR1 MNHEY and CDR2 SMNVEV (reference sequence). V dropped 4 bases and J dropped 7 bases, with 20 bases sitting between them. The CDR3 DNA sequence: TGTGCCAGCAGTTCCGAATTAAGCATTAGTGTGAATGAGCAGTTCTTC. It specifies CASSSELSISVNEQFF.

The chain combines TRBV7-6 with TRBJ2-3, with 8 bases matching TRBD2. J gave up 4 bases and V 6 bases, and 9 bases lay outside the gene matches. Germline V gene sequence: CDR1 SGHVS, CDR2 FNYEAQ. The CDR3 runs 15 residues. The CDR3 sequence: CASSVTSASSDTQYF. In DNA, the CDR3 is TGTGCCAGCAGTGTGACTAGCGCCTCCTCAGATACGCAGTATTTT.

This clonotype was found a few times. The rearrangement joins TRBV15 to TRBJ2-5; D may be TRBD1 (5 bases). Germline assignment: CDR1 LNHNV and CDR2 YYDKDF (reference sequence). V lost 8 bases, J lost 4 bases, and 14 bases lay in between. The CDR3 runs 13 residues. For the CDR3, the DNA is TGTGCCACCGGATTGGGGCTACGAGAGACCCAGTACTTC. It yields the protein CATGLGLRETQYF.

About this clonotype: The junction and the germline gene differ at one end; a read error may be behind it. The chain uses TRBV12-3 or TRBV12-4 and TRBJ1-2; D unclear. The CDR3 is made up of 14 amino acids. This CDR3 reads CVSSFMSGFYGYTF. CDR3 nucleotides: TGTGTCAGCAGTTTTATGTCCGGGTTCTATGGCTACACCTTC.

The V call is TRBV20-1, the J call TRBJ2-1; TRBD1 matches at 10 bases. The J segment lost 6 bases and the V segment lost 3 bases, leaving 8 bases of the junction unmatched. This CDR3 is 15 amino acids long. Germline V CDR1 and CDR2: DFQATT, SNEGSKA (reference sequence). The CDR3 DNA follows: TGCAGTGCTAGCGCCGGGACAGGGGCTCGCAATGAGCAGTTCTTC. This translates into CSASAGTGARNEQFF.

The rearrangement links TRBV7-3 to TRBJ2-1; 9 bases line up with TRBD1. V shed 4 bases and J 6 bases; nucleotides not matched to a gene: 7. Per the germline V gene, CDR1 is SGHTA and CDR2 is FQGTGA. The CDR3 is 15 residues long. Here the CDR3 reads CASSSGQGGPNEQFF. The CDR3 nucleotides read TGTGCCAGCAGCTCGGGACAGGGTGGGCCCAATGAGCAGTTCTTC.

The genes are TRBV20-1 and TRBJ2-1; TRBD2 matches at 14 bases. Germline V gene lookup returns CDR1 DFQATT and CDR2 SNEGSKA (reference sequence). The CDR3 is 19 residues long. With 5 bases clipped from V and 4 bases from J, the junction kept 16 bases outside the gene matches. This CDR3 is CSARAQTTSGRGFYNEQFF. The CDR3 nucleotides are TGCAGTGCTCGAGCTCAAACGACTAGCGGGAGGGGATTTTACAATGAGCAGTTCTTC.